These 5 T cell receptor beta chains were all obtained from the same sample, sequenced in a study of regulatory T cells in long-lasting Graves disease. Time point of the sample: persistent/refractory GD, antithyroid drugs over 5 years with positive TRAb. RNA from PBMCs was the source of the TCR library. The TCR beta library used iRepertoire HTBI primers with Arm-PCR amplification of CDR3. TCRdb reprocessed the multiplex PCR reads with MiXCR, giving one entry per CDR3 protein. The sample has 300,000 or so distinct CDR3 sequences, about 20% seen once. Sequences were derived from peripheral blood mononuclear cells (PBMCs), sampled when the disease was refractory, from a patient treated with antithyroid drugs. The source of these receptors is a female donor with Graves disease.

This clonotype was picked up many times. This chain connects TRBV2 to TRBJ2-7; either TRBD1 or TRBD2 may fit D (5 bases each). The germline gives CDR1 SNHLY, CDR2 FYNNEI. The V end was cut by 5 bases, the J end by 10 bases, with 18 bases between. The CDR3 spans 13 residues. This CDR3 is CASSRGDFPAQYF. In DNA, the CDR3 is TGTGCCAGCAGTAGAGGGGATTTTCCCGCTCAGTACTTC.

This clonotype was counted ten times or more. The J gene is TRBJ2-7, the V gene TRBV2, with 10 bases that match TRBD1. Germline V CDR1 and CDR2: SNHLY, FYNNEI. V lost 11 bases, J lost 7 bases, and 11 bases stayed unmatched. The CDR3 sequence is 13 residues long. CDR3 nucleotide sequence: TGTGCCTCCAAGGGACAGGGGCCTACGGAGCAGTACTTC. Protein product: CASKGQGPTEQYF.

This clonotype appeared a few times. The chain links TRBV28 to TRBJ1-4; maybe TRBD1 (5 bases). Germline loops: CDR1 MDHEN, CDR2 SYDVKM. V was trimmed by 7 bases and J by 8 bases, leaving 14 bases between them. The CDR3 is 13 residues long. Written as DNA, the CDR3 is TGTGCCAGCAATTCAGGGAGTTTCGAAAAACTGTTTTTT. This encodes CASNSGSFEKLFF.

Comment on this clonotype: A much larger clone is a single base away; this may be a read error. This sequence joins TRBV11-2 and TRBJ1-1; 7 bases are shared with TRBD1. Germline CDR1 is SGHAT and CDR2 is FQNNGV. The CDR3 contains 20 residues. Trimming at V came to 5 bases and at J to 2 bases, leaving 23 bases not matched to a gene. DNA for the CDR3: TGTGCCAGCAGCCCGCAGATCTGGGACAGCCTCCCCCGCGTTAACACTGAAGCTTTCTTT. As protein: CASSPQIWDSLPRVNTEAFF.

The chain couples TRBV28 to TRBJ1-6; D is unresolved. V was clipped by 3 bases and J by 4 bases, with 19 bases between them. The CDR3 is 18 residues long. The germline V gene encodes CDR1 MDHEN and CDR2 SYDVKM. As DNA, the CDR3 is TGTGCCAGCAGTTTCCGGAAAGGCGCTTCCTTATATAATTCACCCCTCCACTTT. It yields the protein CASSFRKGASLYNSPLHF.